The 16 T cell receptor beta chains below come from one sample, sequenced in a study of cytomegalovirus exposure and HLA in healthy donors. PCR was performed using 60 Vbeta and 13 Jbeta primers. The repertoire was sequenced with immunoSEQ multiplex PCR; TCRdb's copy has only in-frame clones and lacks some. Of around 150,000 clones in the sample, around 75% were seen once. Material for sequencing was PBMCs. These receptors all come from a man in his late teens or twenties in good health and CMV-seropositive.

The chain uses TRBV7-6 and TRBJ1-5; TRBD1 matches at 7 bases. There are 14 residues in the CDR3. Looked up from germline, CDR1 is SGHVS and CDR2 is FNYEAQ. V gave up 5 bases and J gave up 3 bases; unmatched junction bases: 4. The CDR3 coding sequence is TGTGCCAGCAGCCAGACAGGGATCAATCAGCCCCAGCATTTT. Amino acid sequence: CASSQTGINQPQHF. The full variable domain, rest sourced from reference TRBV7-6 and TRBJ1-5, is GAGVSQSPRYKVTKRGQDVALRCDPISGHVSLYWYRQALGQGPEFLTYFNYEAQQDKSGLPNDRFSAERPEGSISTLTIQRTEQRDSAMYRCASSQTGINQPQHFGDGTRLSIL.

The chain is built from TRBV4-2 and TRBJ2-7; no firm D call. CDR1 LGHNA and CDR2 YNFKEQ come from the germline V gene. The CDR3 totals 14 residues. V lost 2 bases, J lost 2 bases, and 10 bases lay in between. The chain's CDR3 is CASSQRLVAYEQYF. The CDR3 DNA sequence: TGTGCCAGCAGCCAACGGTTAGTAGCCTACGAGCAGTACTTC.

V is TRBV11-2 and J is TRBJ2-5; 7 nucleotides line up with TRBD2. Germline CDR1 reads SGHAT; CDR2 reads FQNNGV. This CDR3 is built from 15 residues. V was pared by 5 bases and J by 2 bases, with 8 bases of the junction left unmatched. The CDR3 coding sequence is TGTGCCAGCAGCCTTCGGGGGGATCTACAAGAGACCCAGTACTTC. It translates to CASSLRGDLQETQYF. Based on the CDR3 plus reference TRBV11-2 and TRBJ2-5, the full variable domain is EAGVAQSPRYKIIEKRQSVAFWCNPISGHATLYWYQQILGQGPKLLIQFQNNGVVDDSQLPKDRFSAERLKGVDSTLKIQPAKLEDSAVYLCASSLRGDLQETQYFGPGTRLLVL.

This chain uses TRBV10-3 with TRBJ2-7, with 9 bases lining up with TRBD1. Germline CDR1 reads ENHRY; CDR2 reads SYGVKD. Trimming at V came to 11 bases and at J to 4 bases, leaving 15 bases not matched to a gene. The CDR3 length is 15 residues. CDR3 in DNA: TGTGCCTCAAAGCTCGGGGACAGGGAGTATTACGAGCAGTACTTC. This sequence encodes CASKLGDREYYEQYF.

This sequence joins TRBV15 and TRBJ1-6; D may be TRBD1 (6 bases). V was trimmed by 0 bases and J by 6 bases, leaving 15 bases between them. Per germline, CDR1 LNHNV and CDR2 YYDKDF (reference sequence). The CDR3 is 17 residues long. In DNA form, the CDR3 reads TGTGCCACCAGCAGAGATATATATTCAGGGGCTAATTCACCCCTCCACTTT. It yields the protein CATSRDIYSGANSPLHF.

This chain connects TRBV6-1 to TRBJ2-7; no clear D gene. The germline CDR1 and CDR2 sequences are MNHNS and SASEGT. There are 13 residues in the CDR3. V lost 2 bases and J 6 bases, leaving 11 bases between the germline ends. CDR3 in amino acids: CASSESGFGEQYF. The CDR3 DNA is TGTGCCAGCAGTGAATCCGGGTTCGGCGAGCAGTACTTC.

The V and J genes are TRBV11-2 and TRBJ2-7; D is unclear. The germline V gene has CDR1 SGHAT and CDR2 FQNNGV. This CDR3 has 12 amino acids. Trimming stripped 2 bases from V and 5 bases from J, with 7 bases between. CDR3 in amino acids: CASSLLADEQYF. The CDR3 region has the DNA TGTGCCAGCAGCTTACTGGCCGACGAGCAGTACTTC.

The gene calls are TRBV6-1 and TRBJ2-6; 9 nucleotides agree with TRBD1. In germline, CDR1 is MNHNS, CDR2 SASEGT. The junction had 4 bases not matched to a gene; V was cut back by 4 bases and J by 0 bases. The length of the CDR3 is 17 residues. CDR3 nucleotide sequence: TGTGCCAGCAGTGGACAGGGGGAGAGCTCTGGGGCCAACGTCCTGACTTTC. Its protein product is CASSGQGESSGANVLTF.

The J gene is TRBJ2-3, the V gene TRBV6-1; the D gene is possibly TRBD1 (6 bases). V was shortened by 2 bases and J by 5 bases, with 17 bases between the two germline ends. The CDR3 runs to 16 residues. Germline CDR1 reads MNHNS; CDR2 reads SASEGT. The CDR3 DNA reads as TGTGCCAGCAGTGAATGGGTCAGGGGAATAAAAGATACGCAGTATTTT. Protein: CASSEWVRGIKDTQYF.

This chain uses TRBV11-2 with TRBJ2-7; weak D call: TRBD1 (5 bases). Germline loops: CDR1 SGHAT, CDR2 FQNNGV. Trimming took 1 base from V and 2 from J, leaving 15 bases between them. The CDR3 covers 16 residues. Written as DNA, the CDR3 is TGTGCCAGCAGCTTAGTGGAAGGGGCCAAAACCTACGAGCAGTACTTC. It specifies CASSLVEGAKTYEQYF. The full variable domain, with the rest looked up from reference TRBV11-2 and TRBJ2-7, is EAGVAQSPRYKIIEKRQSVAFWCNPISGHATLYWYQQILGQGPKLLIQFQNNGVVDDSQLPKDRFSAERLKGVDSTLKIQPAKLEDSAVYLCASSLVEGAKTYEQYFGPGTRLTVT.

This chain links TRBV28 with TRBJ1-3; no clear D gene. Trimming stripped 6 bases from V and 1 base from J, with 10 bases between. The germline gives CDR1 MDHEN, CDR2 SYDVKM. The CDR3 length is 14 residues. The CDR3 is CASSKQVSGNTIYF. In DNA form, the CDR3 reads TGTGCCAGCAGCAAGCAAGTGTCTGGAAACACCATATATTTT.

Worth noting for this clone: At one end the junction does not follow the germline gene, possibly because of a read error. The chain recombines TRBV4-2 with TRBJ2-1; 16 positions match TRBD2. The CDR3 consists of 17 residues. Germline assignment: CDR1 LGHNA and CDR2 YNFKEQ. The DNA for the CDR3 is TGTGCCAGCTGCCAAGATGGGACTAGCGGGAGGGGTAATGAGCAGTTCTTC. Translated: CASCQDGTSGRGNEQFF.

The chain is built from TRBV28 and TRBJ1-2, with D unclear. CDR3 size: 14 residues. V was pared by 8 bases and J by 5 bases, with 18 bases between. Per the germline V gene, CDR1 is MDHEN and CDR2 is SYDVKM. In DNA form, the CDR3 reads TGTGCCAGCTCCTTGGAGGAAGTAGGGTATGGCTACACCTTC. It translates to CASSLEEVGYGYTF.

The J gene is TRBJ1-5, the V gene TRBV2; weak D call: TRBD1 (6 bases). Germline V lookup: CDR1 SNHLY, CDR2 FYNNEI. V was trimmed by 5 bases and J by 0 bases, leaving 11 bases between them. This CDR3 has 15 residues. The CDR3 region has the DNA TGTGCCAGCAGTCAGACAGGTTTTAGCAATCAGCCCCAGCATTTT. Translation: CASSQTGFSNQPQHF.

The V and J genes are TRBV19 and TRBJ1-3; D is uncertain. V was pared by 3 bases and J by 2 bases, with 11 bases between. This CDR3 spans 15 amino acids. Germline CDR1 LNHDA, CDR2 SQIVND (reference sequence). In DNA form, the CDR3 reads TGTGCCAGTAGTATGTACGGCGGCACTGGAAACACCATATATTTT. Residues: CASSMYGGTGNTIYF.

The V call is TRBV5-1, the J call TRBJ1-6; a possible D gene is TRBD1 (5 bases). Germline V gene sequence: CDR1 SGHRS, CDR2 YFSETQ. V lost 0 bases, J lost 7 bases, and 8 bases lay in between. This CDR3 is built from 14 residues. CDR3 amino acids: CASSLEGLNSPLHF. The CDR3 DNA follows: TGCGCCAGCAGCTTGGAGGGGTTGAATTCACCCCTCCACTTT.